This entry features one T cell receptor beta chain sequence. Its antigen remains unknown. This sample is drawn from a study of cytomegalovirus exposure and HLA in healthy donors. On the study more broadly: Counted in an early data release were approximately 80 million unique TCRs from HLA-typed donors.

The PCR contained 60 Vbeta and 13 Jbeta primers. Sequencing used immunoSEQ multiplex PCR; TCRdb keeps in-frame clones, though not all of them. The sample has 200,000 to 250,000 clones; almost 80% are singletons. Regarding the study as a whole: Several V segments, TRBV6-2 and TRBV6-3 among them, could not be told apart and were dropped. Associated with cytomegalovirus, according to the listing, were 150 to 200 TCR beta chains. In a later analysis, V- and J-gene trimming of beta chains associated with a DCLRE1C missense variant, replicated independently.

After removal of 4 bases from V and 0 bases from J, the junction contained 4 bases not matched to a gene. The CDR3 totals 15 residues. Germline CDR1 MGHRA, CDR2 YSYEKL. The gene calls are TRBV4-1 and TRBJ2-3; 7 nucleotides agree with TRBD1. Sequences were obtained from PBMCs. The receptor was isolated from a male donor in good health and CMV-seronegative. The CDR3: CASSRRDSSTDTQYF. CDR3 nucleotide sequence: TGCGCCAGCAGCCGCCGGGACAGTAGCACAGATACGCAGTATTTT.